One and the same sample provided the 21 T cell receptor beta chains below, sequenced in a study of CD8 T cells in ankylosing spondylitis. General observations from the study: It appeared that ankylosing spondylitis blood was characterized by a TCR beta motif of fewer than 10 highly homologous variants.

TCRdb ran MiXCR on the 5' RACE reads and lists one entry per CDR3 protein. This sample has around 450,000 distinct CDR3 sequences, with roughly 26% found just once. The antigens for these receptors are not known. The sample consisted of blood, either unsorted or a sorted T cell fraction (not recorded which). Receptors originate from a male donor with ankylosing spondylitis.

V usage is TRBV12-3 or TRBV12-4 and J usage is TRBJ2-2, with D unresolved. V lost 5 bases and J lost 4, with 11 bases in between. The CDR3 sequence is 14 residues long. In DNA, the CDR3 is TGTGCCAGCAGTCCCACGCGTTCCACCGGGGAGCTGTTTTTT. This sequence encodes CASSPTRSTGELFF.

The chain has TRBV10-2 and TRBJ2-1, with 7 bases lining up with TRBD2. The V segment lost 6 bases and the J segment 8 bases; nucleotides outside the gene matches: 10. The CDR3 consists of 14 residues. CDR1 is WSHSY and CDR2 is SAAADI in the germline V gene. The CDR3, as DNA: TGCGCCAGCAGGGCGATGGCGGGAGTGGATGAGCAGTTCTTC. This codes for CASRAMAGVDEQFF.

V gene TRBV6-5 combines with J gene TRBJ2-7, with 9 positions matching TRBD1. J was trimmed by 5 bases and V by 0 bases; bases with no gene match: 5. Germline V gene sequence: CDR1 MNHEY, CDR2 SVGAGI. The CDR3 runs to 15 residues. The CDR3 loop reads CASSYSGGQGNEQYF. In DNA, the CDR3 is TGTGCCAGCAGTTACTCGGGGGGACAGGGCAACGAGCAGTACTTC.

This clonotype was seen only a few times. V is TRBV5-6 and J is TRBJ2-1; 8 bases fit TRBD1. V trimming: 0 bases; J trimming: 4 bases; junction bases outside the gene matches: 6. Per germline, CDR1 SGHDT and CDR2 YYEEEE. This CDR3 has 16 residues. CDR3 loop: CASSLGRGQGYNEQFF. As DNA, the CDR3 is TGTGCCAGCAGCTTGGGCAGGGGGCAAGGGTACAATGAGCAGTTCTTC.

This clonotype was observed a few times. The rearrangement joins TRBV20-1 to TRBJ2-1; D is uncertain. V gave up 6 bases and J gave up 8 bases, with 14 bases separating them. The CDR3 spans 12 residues. Germline V gives CDR1 DFQATT, CDR2 SNEGSKA (reference sequence). The CDR3 DNA follows: TGCAGTGCCGCCCGAGGTAGGGATGAGCAGTTCTTC. It codes for CSAARGRDEQFF.

The chain uses TRBV5-1 and TRBJ2-2; a possible D gene is TRBD2 (6 bases). This CDR3 spans 14 amino acids. Trimming cost V 5 bases and J 1 base, with 9 bases left between them. Germline-derived CDR1 and CDR2 are SGHRS and YFSETQ. This chain's CDR3 is CASSKEGNTGELFF. CDR3 coding DNA: TGCGCCAGCAGTAAGGAGGGGAACACCGGGGAGCTGTTTTTT. Complete variable domain (other parts from reference TRBV5-1 and TRBJ2-2): KAGVTQTPRYLIKTRGQQVTLSCSPISGHRSVSWYQQTPGQGLQFLFEYFSETQRNKGNFPGRFSGRQFSNSRSEMNVSTLELGDSALYLCASSKEGNTGELFFGEGSRLTVL.

V gene TRBV27 combines with J gene TRBJ1-6, with D tentatively TRBD1 (6 bases). Germline values: CDR1 MNHEY, CDR2 SMNVEV (reference sequence). V was cut by 6 bases and J by 5 bases, with 14 bases left in between. The CDR3 spans 15 residues. DNA of the CDR3: TGTGCCAGCAGCCTCGGGGGGCGAGATAATTCACCCCTCCACTTT. Its protein product is CASSLGGRDNSPLHF.

The sample holds one count of this clonotype. This sequence joins TRBV10-3 and TRBJ1-3; the D gene is possibly TRBD1 (6 bases). This CDR3 region has 14 residues. Trimming shortened V by 6 bases and J by 0 bases, and 9 bases separated the two germline ends. From germline, CDR1 is ENHRY and CDR2 SYGVKD. The CDR3 DNA reads as TGTGCCATCAGGAAACAGGGCTCTGGAAACACCATATATTTT. This codes for CAIRKQGSGNTIYF.

The chain has TRBV5-6 and TRBJ2-7, with 7 nucleotides matching TRBD2. Germline trimming cut 3 bases from V and 6 bases from J; bases unmatched to any gene: 6. CDR3 length: 13 residues. The V gene's germline CDR1 is SGHDT and CDR2 YYEEEE. CDR3 in amino acids: CASSSGLTGEQYV. CDR3 nucleotides: TGTGCCAGCAGCTCGGGACTAACGGGCGAGCAGTACGTC.

This clonotype was detected a few times. The chain joins TRBV4-1 to TRBJ1-1; D uncertain. The CDR3 sequence is 16 residues long. In germline, CDR1 is MGHRA, CDR2 YSYEKL. Trimming removed 4 bases at V and 4 bases at J, with 19 bases between. CDR3 region: CASSRTTYRAGTEAFF. The CDR3, as DNA: TGCGCCAGCAGCCGTACCACGTACCGGGCGGGCACTGAAGCTTTCTTT.

This chain uses TRBV29-1 with TRBJ1-3; 7 bases are shared with TRBD1. This CDR3 spans 13 amino acids. With 6 bases clipped from V and 4 bases from J, the junction kept 6 bases outside the gene matches. CDR1 SQVTM and CDR2 ANQGSEA come from the germline V gene. CDR3 region: CSVGDRGGNTIYF. CDR3 DNA: TGCAGCGTCGGGGACAGAGGCGGAAACACCATATATTTT.

In DNA, the CDR3 is TGCGCCAGCAGCTTGGCCACCCAGGGGACTTCGGGAGCTTTCTTT. Protein: CASSLATQGTSGAFF. The rearrangement joins TRBV5-1 to TRBJ1-1; weak D call: TRBD1 (6 bases). From germline, CDR1 is SGHRS and CDR2 YFSETQ. The CDR3 spans 15 residues. Deletions cut 0 bases from V and 10 bases from J, with 19 bases between.

The V call is TRBV5-6, the J call TRBJ2-7; 9 nucleotides line up with TRBD2. Germline trimming cut 0 bases from V and 2 bases from J; bases unmatched to any gene: 6. The germline V gene encodes CDR1 SGHDT and CDR2 YYEEEE. The CDR3 is made up of 16 amino acids. Written as DNA, the CDR3 is TGTGCCAGCAGCTTGGAAAGGCTAGCGGGGACCTACGAGCAGTACGTC. Translation gives CASSLERLAGTYEQYV.

This clonotype has more than one count but fewer than ten. This sequence joins TRBV7-9 and TRBJ2-7; D gene ambiguous. V lost 0 bases and J lost 4, with 7 bases in between. This CDR3 comprises 13 residues. In germline, CDR1 is SEHNR, CDR2 FQNEAQ (reference sequence). CDR3 DNA: TGTGCCAGCAGCTTAGCAGGCGATTACGAGCAGTACTTC. Translating gives CASSLAGDYEQYF.

The sample holds many counts of this clonotype. CDR3 sequence (DNA): TGTGCCAGCAGCTTAGCGGGTATGGACCAGGTCAACACCGGGGAGCTGTTTTTT. This gives the protein CASSLAGMDQVNTGELFF. The genes are TRBV7-2 and TRBJ2-2, with D uncertain. Germline CDR1 reads SGHTA; CDR2 reads FQGNSA. This CDR3 has 18 amino acids. V shed 0 bases and J shed 2 bases, with 16 bases lying between them. The whole variable domain, remainder taken from reference TRBV7-2 and TRBJ2-2, is GAGVSQSPSNKVTEKGKDVELRCDPISGHTALYWYRQSLGQGLEFLIYFQGNSAPDKSGLPSDRFSAERTGGSVSTLTIQRTQQEDSAVYLCASSLAGMDQVNTGELFFGEGSRLTVL.

The chain carries TRBV20-1 and TRBJ2-1; the match to TRBD2 covers 7 bases. Trimming removed 0 bases from V and 0 bases from J; junction bases left unmatched: 8. CDR3 length equals 17 residues. Germline V lookup: CDR1 DFQATT, CDR2 SNEGSKA (reference sequence). CDR3 DNA: TGCAGTGCTAGAGACTCCGGGACTACCAGCTCCTACAATGAGCAGTTCTTC. This encodes CSARDSGTTSSYNEQFF.

The rearrangement joins TRBV5-1 to TRBJ1-3; no clear D gene. The CDR3 loop spans 13 amino acids. Germline CDR1 and CDR2: SGHRS and YFSETQ. Between the trimmed V and J ends, which lost 4 bases and 3 bases, there was a span of 8 bases. The CDR3 region has the DNA TGCGCCAGCAGCCCCTTTAATGGAAACACCATATATTTT. Amino acid sequence: CASSPFNGNTIYF.

This clonotype was counted at least ten times. This chain uses TRBV18 with TRBJ2-7; D perhaps matches TRBD1 (6 bases). V dropped 3 bases and J dropped 0 bases, with 6 bases sitting between them. Per germline, CDR1 KGHSH and CDR2 LQKENI. CDR3 length: 13 residues. CDR3 nucleotide sequence: TGTGCCAGCTCACCGGGGGCCTCCTACGAGCAGTACGTC. The encoded protein is CASSPGASYEQYV.

This chain uses TRBV15 with TRBJ2-7; D gene unclear. Per germline, CDR1 LNHNV and CDR2 YYDKDF (reference sequence). The CDR3 totals 13 residues. The V gene lost 1 base and the J gene lost 3 bases, with 7 bases spanning the gap. The CDR3: CATSRGGNYEQYV. CDR3 nucleotides: TGTGCCACCAGCAGAGGTGGGAACTACGAGCAGTACGTC.

The chain uses TRBV20-1 and TRBJ2-1, with D possibly being TRBD1 or TRBD2 (5 bases each). The germline gives CDR1 DFQATT, CDR2 SNEGSKA (reference sequence). This CDR3 comprises 14 residues. Trimming cost V 3 bases and J 12 bases, with 21 bases left between them. The CDR3 loop reads CSARSGGGGFGQFF. The CDR3, as DNA: TGCAGTGCTAGGAGTGGGGGTGGTGGGTTTGGGCAGTTCTTC.

A remark on this clonotype: One junction end does not reproduce the germline sequence, and a read error may be involved. This rearrangement joins TRBV10-3 to TRBJ2-5; D possibly matches TRBD1 or TRBD2 (5 bases each). The germline gives CDR1 ENHRY, CDR2 SYGVKD. This CDR3 has 15 residues. The CDR3 protein is CAISESEGDQVTQYF. As DNA, the CDR3 is TGTGCCATCAGTGAGTCGGAAGGGGACCAAGTGACCCAGTACTTC.